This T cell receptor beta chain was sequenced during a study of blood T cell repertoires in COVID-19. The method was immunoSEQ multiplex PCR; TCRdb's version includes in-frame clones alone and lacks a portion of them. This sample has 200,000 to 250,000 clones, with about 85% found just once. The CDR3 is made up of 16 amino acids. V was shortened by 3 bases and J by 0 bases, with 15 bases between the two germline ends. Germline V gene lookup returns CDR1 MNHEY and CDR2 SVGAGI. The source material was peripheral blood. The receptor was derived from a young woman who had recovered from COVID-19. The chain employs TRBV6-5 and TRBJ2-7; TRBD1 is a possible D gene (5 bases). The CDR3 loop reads CASSYLIQASSYEQYF. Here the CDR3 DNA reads TGTGCCAGCAGTTATTTGATACAGGCGAGCTCCTACGAGCAGTACTTC.